This T cell receptor beta chain was sequenced in a study of blood T cell repertoires in COVID-19. The germline V and J ends were trimmed by 6 bases and 5 bases, with 13 bases remaining between them. Germline V lookup: CDR1 LGHDT, CDR2 YNNKEL (reference sequence). The CDR3 covers 13 residues. Original methodology: Estimation of nucleated cell counts relied on the amplification of reference gene primers. Profiling relied on immunoSEQ multiplex PCR, and the TCRdb table lists in-frame clones only, not all of them. That table furnishes V, J and clone size, whereas the DNA furnished D and trimming. Here the sample spans some 170,000 clones, about 85% being singletons.

V is TRBV3-1 (or the pseudogene TRBV3-2) and J is TRBJ2-5; the D gene is possibly TRBD2 (7 bases). The source is a man aged 40-49 years with acute or convalescent COVID-19. Sequencing was performed on peripheral blood. The CDR3 nucleotides read TGTGCCAGCAGTTTCAGGGGAGGGGAGACCCAGTACTTC. It specifies CASSFRGGETQYF.